The 13 T cell receptor beta chains below all came from one sample that was sequenced in a study of shared clonotypes between healthy human individuals. Produced via immunoSEQ multiplex PCR; TCRdb's table is partial and in-frame only. The table lists approximately 1,500,000 clones, approximately 98% of them singletons, with approximately 0.45% in the top ten. Sequencing was performed on naive CD4+ T cells sorted from blood. Noted subset: CD45RA+ positively selected. These receptors were taken from a man in his thirties or forties in good health.

The rearrangement uses TRBV21-1 and TRBJ2-3; the table's D call of TRBD2 was not tested on the DNA. TRBV21-1 is recorded as a pseudogene. The CDR3 consists of 17 residues. The CDR3 here is CASSKEVWREGTDTQYF. The CDR3, as DNA: TGTGCCAGCAGCAAAGAAGTCTGGCGGGAGGGCACAGATACGCAGTATTTT.

The gene calls are TRBV19 and TRBJ2-2; D remains ambiguous. The germline V gene has CDR1 LNHDA and CDR2 SQIVND (reference sequence). The CDR3 loop spans 16 amino acids. V lost 3 bases and J 5 bases, leaving 16 bases between the germline ends. CDR3 coding DNA: TGTGCCAGTAGTATTTCCCCCTCCCCTGGGACCGGGGAGCTGTTTTTT. Its translation: CASSISPSPGTGELFF.

This rearrangement joins TRBV7-3 to TRBJ2-3, with D unresolved. Looked up from germline, CDR1 is SGHTA and CDR2 is FQGTGA. There are 18 residues in the CDR3. The V gene lost 4 bases and the J gene lost 2 bases, with 22 bases spanning the gap. CDR3 loop: CASSSLGVAAQPTDTQYF. Written as DNA, the CDR3 is TGTGCCAGCAGCTCGTTGGGTGTGGCGGCTCAACCCACAGATACGCAGTATTTT.

The chain combines TRBV7-9 with TRBJ2-1; possibly TRBD2 for D (5 bases). Germline values: CDR1 SEHNR, CDR2 FQNEAQ (reference sequence). Trimming removed 4 bases at V and 12 bases at J, with 19 bases between. This CDR3 is built from 14 residues. CDR3 nucleotides: TGTGCCAGCAGCTCGGGAAGGGCAATGTCGGGGCAGTTCTTC. It specifies CASSSGRAMSGQFF.

This chain connects TRBV7-9 to TRBJ2-3; TRBD2 is a possible D gene (5 bases). Germline V lookup: CDR1 SEHNR, CDR2 FQNEAQ (reference sequence). Trimming removed 2 bases from V and 7 bases from J, with 16 bases in between. This CDR3 comprises 15 residues. In nucleotides, the CDR3 is TGTGCCAGCAGCTTACCCATCGGGAATCTCAATACGCAGTATTTT. Protein sequence: CASSLPIGNLNTQYF.

V gene TRBV27 combines with J gene TRBJ2-7; D gene uncertain. The germline V gene has CDR1 MNHEY and CDR2 SMNVEV (reference sequence). CDR3 length equals 14 residues. Trimming removed 2 bases at V and 3 bases at J, with 11 bases between. CDR3 sequence reads: CASSLRETNYEQYF. The CDR3 DNA reads TGTGCCAGCAGTTTACGAGAGACCAACTACGAGCAGTACTTC.

This chain links TRBV28 with TRBJ1-2; 11 bases line up with TRBD1. The CDR3 length is 14 residues. V dropped 1 base and J dropped 8; count of bases not matched to a gene: 3. Per the germline V gene, CDR1 is MDHEN and CDR2 is SYDVKM. CDR3 bases: TGTGCCAGCAGTTTATTGCGGACAGGGGGCGGCTACACCTTC. It codes for CASSLLRTGGGYTF.

J is TRBJ2-3 and V is TRBV7-6; 14 positions agree with TRBD2. V shed 5 bases, J shed 14 bases, and the junction held 9 bases outside the gene matches. The CDR3 sequence is 14 residues long. The germline V gene encodes CDR1 SGHVS and CDR2 FNYEAQ. CDR3 residues: CASSPGLAGGIVYF. CDR3 nucleotide sequence: TGTGCCAGCAGCCCCGGACTAGCGGGAGGAATAGTGTATTTT.

The genes are TRBV5-1 and TRBJ2-5; D is possibly TRBD1 (5 bases). V lost 2 bases and J lost 2, with 13 bases in between. Germline V gene lookup returns CDR1 SGHRS and CDR2 YFSETQ. This CDR3 spans 15 amino acids. CDR3 nucleotides: TGCGCCAGCAGCTTAAAAACGGACATTCAAGAGACCCAGTACTTC. It encodes CASSLKTDIQETQYF.

The chain is built from TRBV30 and TRBJ2-7, with D tentatively TRBD2 (9 bases). From germline, CDR1 is GTSNPN and CDR2 SVGIG (reference sequence). Trimming cost V 3 bases and J 5 bases, with 26 bases left between them. This CDR3 comprises 17 residues. The CDR3: CAWSRTGQGGRADEQYF. As DNA, the CDR3 is TGTGCCTGGAGCAGGACAGGGCAAGGCGGGAGGGCCGACGAGCAGTACTTC.

The chain joins TRBV5-1 to TRBJ2-2; D might be TRBD1 (5 bases). V gave up 3 bases and J gave up 4 bases, with 16 bases separating them. CDR3 length equals 16 residues. Looked up from germline, CDR1 is SGHRS and CDR2 is YFSETQ. CDR3 protein: CASSSTAVGLTGELFF. The CDR3 coding sequence is TGCGCCAGCAGCTCGACGGCCGTGGGGCTCACCGGGGAGCTGTTTTTT.

In its sample, this clone was seen once. The junction does not match germline at one end; this may be a read error. V is TRBV28 and J is TRBJ2-1; D is unresolved. The CDR3 is 15 residues long. Germline CDR1 MDHEN, CDR2 SYDVKM. The chain's CDR3 is CASSFRREAYTEQFF. In DNA, the CDR3 is TGTGCCAGCAGTTTTCGTAGAGAAGCCTACACTGAGCAGTTCTTC.

As concerns this clone: At the DNA level, this CDR3 is encoded by other sequences in the same sample as well. The chain combines TRBV9 with TRBJ2-6, with D unresolved. CDR1 and CDR2 (germline): SGDLS, YYNGEE. The ends were cut back, 0 bases at V and 2 bases at J, with 0 bases in the middle. The CDR3 contains 13 residues. CDR3 DNA: TGTGCCAGCAGCGTAGCTGGGGCCAACGTCCTGACTTTC. It codes for CASSVAGANVLTF.